The 30 T cell receptor beta chains listed next were all sequenced from one sample in a study of technical replicates of blood from four donors (dated by TCRdb to between 2016 and 2019). Library preparation employed the immunoSEQ multiplex PCR assay. Here the immuneACCESS table is served through TCRdb, limited to in-frame sequences with V and J called. Missing clones are a known gap in these copies; in checked studies unresolved V genes cover under half, and the rest lacks a known reason. The sample data list 60,000 to 80,000 clones, and around 86% of these were observed just once. The ten largest clones capture under 6.5% of the sample. Sequenced sample: PBMCs. These receptors were obtained from a human donor in good health. Some clones in this sample may be carry-over from other donors' samples.

The chain uses TRBV2 and TRBJ2-5; the D gene is possibly TRBD1 (6 bases). The CDR3 extends over 13 amino acids. Trimming removed 6 bases from V and 4 bases from J, with 12 bases in between. The germline CDR1 and CDR2 sequences are SNHLY and FYNNEI. This CDR3 reads CASSRQVGETQYF. The CDR3 bases are TGTGCCAGCAGCAGACAGGTTGGAGAGACCCAGTACTTC.

The chain employs TRBV4-1 and TRBJ2-3; 8 nucleotides line up with TRBD2. The length of the CDR3 is 16 residues. Losses at the gene ends were 0 bases for V and 6 bases for J; bases not matched to a gene: 8. Germline V gives CDR1 MGHRA, CDR2 YSYEKL. The CDR3 region is CASSQDIGTREDTQYF. In DNA form, the CDR3 reads TGCGCCAGCAGCCAAGATATAGGGACTAGAGAGGATACGCAGTATTTT.

J is TRBJ1-2 and V is TRBV6-1; 11 bases align to TRBD1. Trimming cost V 3 bases and J 4 bases; bases outside gene matches: 10. The CDR3 is made up of 17 amino acids. CDR1 is MNHNS, CDR2 SASEGT, per germline. CDR3 bases: TGTGCCAGCAGTGACGCCGGGACAGGGGGAAGACGCTATGGCTACACCTTC. Residues: CASSDAGTGGRRYGYTF.

This chain connects TRBV29-1 to TRBJ2-5, with 8 positions matching TRBD2. Trimming cost V 6 bases and J 5 bases; bases outside gene matches: 5. The germline CDR1 and CDR2 sequences are SQVTM and ANQGSEA. The CDR3 is 12 residues long. The DNA of the CDR3 is TGCAGCGTAAGCGGGAGCGGGGAGACCCAGTACTTC. Translation gives CSVSGSGETQYF.

The chain links TRBV30 to TRBJ1-2; D is unresolved. With 4 bases removed from V and 8 bases from J, the gap between germline ends came to 17 bases. Germline V gives CDR1 GTSNPN, CDR2 SVGIG (reference sequence). CDR3 length: 13 amino acids. The CDR3 nucleotides are TGTGCCTGGAACATACGGGAGGCGGCCGGCTACACCTTC. This translates into CAWNIREAAGYTF.

The CDR3 loop is CASRENREIKGGYTF. DNA for the CDR3: TGTGCCAGTAGGGAGAACAGGGAAATTAAGGGTGGCTACACCTTC. The V and J genes are TRBV19 and TRBJ1-2, with D perhaps matching TRBD1 (6 bases). Trimming stripped 6 bases from V and 7 bases from J, with 21 bases between. CDR1 is LNHDA, CDR2 SQIVND, per germline (reference sequence). CDR3 length: 15 amino acids.

The rearrangement links TRBV6-1 to TRBJ2-7, with 11 bases identical to TRBD2. The CDR3 totals 15 residues. V lost 4 bases and J lost 2; bases outside the gene matches: 4. CDR1 is MNHNS and CDR2 is SASEGT in the germline V gene. This CDR3 reads CASSGTSGGAYEQYF. The CDR3 coding sequence is TGTGCCAGCAGTGGAACTAGCGGGGGTGCCTACGAGCAGTACTTC.

V gene TRBV15 combines with J gene TRBJ1-2; a possible D gene is TRBD1 (5 bases). V was trimmed by 5 bases and J by 4 bases, leaving 11 bases between them. CDR3 size: 13 residues. Germline values: CDR1 LNHNV, CDR2 YYDKDF (reference sequence). This CDR3 reads CATSPGGGYGYTF. CDR3 in DNA: TGTGCCACCAGCCCCGGGGGAGGCTATGGCTACACCTTC.

The chain links TRBV29-1 to TRBJ2-7; 9 nucleotides match TRBD1. Germline V lookup: CDR1 SQVTM, CDR2 ANQGSEA. The trim removed 3 bases at V and 4 bases at J, leaving 4 bases unmatched. The CDR3 is 13 amino acids. CDR3 residues: CSVERGQGYEQYF. CDR3 DNA: TGCAGCGTTGAGCGGGGACAGGGATACGAGCAGTACTTC.

J is TRBJ2-7 and V is TRBV29-1, with D maybe TRBD2 (6 bases). This CDR3 contains 12 residues. The germline CDR1 and CDR2 sequences are SQVTM and ANQGSEA. Trimming left V 3 bases short and J 7 bases short, with 13 bases between. The CDR3 spells CSVEAGPGEQYF. The CDR3 DNA sequence: TGCAGCGTTGAGGCGGGGCCGGGGGAGCAGTACTTC.

The CDR3 coding sequence is TGTGCCAGCAGTTACACAGGGTCTATCACCGGGGAGCTGTTTTTT. Its translation is CASSYTGSITGELFF. V usage is TRBV6-6 and J usage is TRBJ2-2; a possible D gene is TRBD1 (6 bases). Trimming cost V 2 bases and J 4 bases, with 11 bases left between them. The germline V gene has CDR1 MNHNY and CDR2 SVGAGI (reference sequence). CDR3 length: 15 residues.

The CDR3 DNA is TGTGCCAGGGCCAGAGGAGCCCAGCATTTT. Its translation is CARARGAQHF. The V gene is TRBV6-4, the J gene TRBJ1-5; no definite D call. Germline values: CDR1 MRHNA, CDR2 SNTAGT. Trimming left V 9 bases short and J 11 bases short, with 11 bases between. The CDR3 covers 10 residues.

The chain combines TRBV11-1 with TRBJ2-5; D possibly corresponds to TRBD2 (6 bases). CDR1 SGHAT and CDR2 FQDESV come from the germline V gene (reference sequence). V lost 5 bases and J lost 4, with 11 bases in between. The CDR3 has 13 amino acids. Here the CDR3 reads CASSTGSRETQYF. The CDR3 DNA reads TGTGCCAGCAGCACCGGGAGCCGAGAGACCCAGTACTTC.

The chain joins TRBV6-5 to TRBJ1-2, with 7 bases lining up with TRBD1. Germline V CDR1 and CDR2: MNHEY, SVGAGI. With V trimmed by 6 bases and J by 6 bases, 4 bases remained unmatched. There are 12 residues in the CDR3. CDR3 sequence reads: CASRKTGNGYTF. CDR3 in DNA: TGTGCCAGCAGAAAGACAGGGAATGGCTACACCTTC.

In this sample, this clone turned up once. The rearrangement uses TRBV5-1 and TRBJ2-7; 9 bases align to TRBD2. The junction had 9 bases not matched to a gene; V was cut back by 4 bases and J by 4 bases. Germline loops: CDR1 SGHRS, CDR2 YFSETQ. This CDR3 is 15 amino acids long. The CDR3 reads CASSHNSGGRYEQYF. DNA of the CDR3: TGCGCCAGCAGCCACAATAGCGGGGGTCGGTACGAGCAGTACTTC.

This chain connects TRBV4-1 to TRBJ2-3; 14 nucleotides align to TRBD2. Losses at the gene ends were 2 bases for V and 1 base for J; bases not matched to a gene: 8. Germline V gene sequence: CDR1 MGHRA, CDR2 YSYEKL. The CDR3 sequence is 19 residues long. The DNA for the CDR3 is TGCGCCAGCAGCCAACTGGGACTAGCGGGAGTTCGTCGCACAGATACGCAGTATTTT. Translating gives CASSQLGLAGVRRTDTQYF.

The chain carries TRBV4-1 and TRBJ2-3, with 9 bases that match TRBD2. V trimming: 0 bases; J trimming: 5 bases; junction bases outside the gene matches: 9. The length of the CDR3 is 17 residues. Germline CDR1 is MGHRA and CDR2 is YSYEKL. CDR3 DNA sequence: TGCGCCAGCAGCCAAGATCAGCTGGCGGGGGGGCGAGATACGCAGTATTTT. Translated, it gives CASSQDQLAGGRDTQYF.

V is TRBV7-9 and J is TRBJ1-3, with no clear D. V was cut by 4 bases and J by 2 bases, with 18 bases left in between. CDR1 and CDR2 (germline): SEHNR, FQNEAQ (reference sequence). CDR3 length: 17 residues. The CDR3 DNA follows: TGTGCCAGCAGCTCCCTGGGTCGGGGAAGAACTGGAAACACCATATATTTT. Translated: CASSSLGRGRTGNTIYF.

This clone was counted between two and nine times. The V call is TRBV6-5, the J call TRBJ1-1; D might be TRBD1 (5 bases). The germline V gene has CDR1 MNHEY and CDR2 SVGAGI. Trimming pared 4 bases from V and 1 base from J, leaving 10 bases between. The CDR3 covers 14 residues. The CDR3: CASSFGGRNTEAFF. The DNA of the CDR3 is TGTGCCAGCAGTTTCGGGGGACGGAACACTGAAGCTTTCTTT.

This sequence joins TRBV19 and TRBJ2-7; 11 bases map to TRBD2. There are 15 residues in the CDR3. Germline V gene lookup returns CDR1 LNHDA and CDR2 SQIVND (reference sequence). After removal of 5 bases from V and 2 bases from J, the junction contained 5 bases not matched to a gene. DNA of the CDR3: TGTGCCAGTAGTGTCTCTAGCGGGAGGACCTACGAGCAGTACTTC. Its translation is CASSVSSGRTYEQYF.

The chain combines TRBV2 with TRBJ1-5; D remains ambiguous. CDR1 and CDR2 (germline): SNHLY, FYNNEI. CDR3 size: 16 residues. Trimming took off 0 bases at V and 2 bases at J, with 11 bases between the two ends. In DNA, the CDR3 is TGTGCCAGCAGTGAAGCGCGGGTAGTGGGCAATCAGCCCCAGCATTTT. The encoded protein is CASSEARVVGNQPQHF.

The V and J genes are TRBV25-1 and TRBJ2-1, with 8 bases fitting TRBD2. The CDR3 loop spans 13 amino acids. Germline V CDR1 and CDR2: MGHDK, SYGVNS. The junction had 8 bases not matched to a gene; V was cut back by 5 bases and J by 11 bases. The chain's CDR3 is CASSRPGGDQQFF. CDR3 DNA: TGTGCCAGCAGTCGTCCCGGGGGGGACCAGCAGTTCTTC.

V gene TRBV5-6 combines with J gene TRBJ1-1; D is ambiguous. V lost 4 bases and J 4 bases, leaving 20 bases between the germline ends. CDR1 is SGHDT, CDR2 YYEEEE, per germline. This CDR3 has 16 amino acids. The CDR3 DNA reads TGTGCCAGCAGCCCTTCGGGGATAGTGGGTGGCACTGAAGCTTTCTTT. It encodes CASSPSGIVGGTEAFF.

This clone was seen a handful of times. As DNA, the CDR3 is TGTGCCAGCAGCTCCTGGCGGGACAGGGGAGGAGGTGAGCAGTTCTTC. This codes for CASSSWRDRGGGEQFF. This chain joins TRBV7-2 and TRBJ2-1; TRBD1 agrees at 10 bases. The length of the CDR3 is 16 residues. J gave up 9 bases and V 4 bases, and 12 bases lay outside the gene matches. Germline V gene data show CDR1 as SGHTA and CDR2 as FQGNSA. The full variable domain, completed using reference TRBV7-2 and TRBJ2-1, is GAGVSQSPSNKVTEKGKDVELRCDPISGHTALYWYRQSLGQGLEFLIYFQGNSAPDKSGLPSDRFSAERTGGSVSTLTIQRTQQEDSAVYLCASSSWRDRGGGEQFFGPGTRLTVL.

The V call is TRBV4-1, the J call TRBJ2-7, with 8 bases identical to TRBD1. The length of the CDR3 is 14 residues. Germline trimming cut 4 bases from V and 5 bases from J; bases unmatched to any gene: 7. Germline V gives CDR1 MGHRA, CDR2 YSYEKL. This chain's CDR3 is CASSPGDRFDEQYF. The CDR3 DNA is TGCGCCAGCAGCCCCGGGGACAGGTTTGACGAGCAGTACTTC.

The chain uses TRBV18 and TRBJ1-1; no firm D call. CDR3 length: 12 amino acids. CDR1 and CDR2 from the germline V gene are KGHSH and LQKENI. The ends were cut back, 1 base at V and 8 bases at J, with 8 bases in the middle. The CDR3 coding sequence is TGTGCCAGCTCACCACAAAGAGCCGAAGCTTTCTTT. Translation: CASSPQRAEAFF.

By sample fraction, this clone is medium-sized. The rearrangement joins TRBV30 to TRBJ1-6, with D tentatively TRBD1 (6 bases). This CDR3 contains 15 residues. Trimming removed 2 bases from V and 7 bases from J, with 15 bases in between. The V gene's germline CDR1 is GTSNPN and CDR2 SVGIG (reference sequence). CDR3 loop: CAWSPPGAENSPLHF. The CDR3 region has the DNA TGTGCCTGGAGTCCCCCAGGGGCGGAGAATTCACCCCTCCACTTT.

The chain carries TRBV7-3 and TRBJ2-3; tentative D call: TRBD1 (5 bases). This CDR3 contains 14 residues. Germline assignment: CDR1 SGHTA and CDR2 FQGTGA. V shed 7 bases and J shed 2 bases, with 13 bases lying between them. The CDR3 spells CASTLGPPTDTQYF. The CDR3 DNA is TGTGCCAGCACCCTGGGGCCACCCACAGATACGCAGTATTTT.

This clone has more than one count but fewer than ten. The chain is built from TRBV5-4 and TRBJ1-2; 9 positions agree with TRBD1. V lost 4 bases, J lost 2 bases, and 6 bases stayed unmatched. CDR3 length: 15 amino acids. Per germline, CDR1 SGHNT and CDR2 YYREEE (reference sequence). The CDR3 sequence: CASSGSGTGNYGYTF. Written as DNA, the CDR3 is TGTGCCAGCAGCGGATCCGGGACAGGGAACTATGGCTACACCTTC.

The V gene is TRBV2, the J gene TRBJ1-2; D may be TRBD1 (5 bases). With 4 bases removed from V and 6 bases from J, the gap between germline ends came to 9 bases. The germline V gene encodes CDR1 SNHLY and CDR2 FYNNEI. The CDR3 extends over 12 amino acids. For the CDR3, the DNA is TGTGCCAGCAGTGTGGCAGGGAATGGCTACACCTTC. Protein product: CASSVAGNGYTF.